This T cell receptor beta chain comes out of a study of low-dose radiotherapy and immunotherapy resistance in tumors. Across the whole study: Cohort 1 received 0.5 Gy per fraction every 2 weeks, totaling 6.5 Gy. The drug cyclophosphamide was given into a vein at 200 mg/m2 every two weeks, one day before radiation and immunotherapy.

Looked up from germline, CDR1 is MGHRA and CDR2 is YSYEKL. V lost 4 bases, J lost 3 bases, and 6 bases stayed unmatched. CDR3 size: 15 residues. Time point meaning: after trial treatment. As to treatment: LDRT plus nivolumab, ipilimumab, low-dose cyclophosphamide and aspirin (RACIN trial). Primers targeting TRAV and TRBV primed first-strand cDNA, covering alpha and beta chains. With a V-primer adapter and a constant-region primer, TCRs were amplified for roughly 18 PCR cycles. One entry per CDR3 protein results from TCRdb running MiXCR on the reads. The sample shows roughly 30,000 distinct CDR3 sequences, less than 65% of them seen only once.

The sequence was collected from a male donor with gallbladder cancer. The material sequenced was PBMCs, taken after low-dose radiotherapy plus immunotherapy. The chain combines TRBV4-1 with TRBJ1-5; TRBD1 agrees at 7 bases. The DNA for the CDR3 is TGCGCCAGCAGCCGCCCGGGACAGCACAATCAGCCCCAGCATTTT. It codes for CASSRPGQHNQPQHF.